The 30 T cell receptor beta chains listed next were all sequenced from one sample in a study of blood T cells in healthy people across ages. A J-beta primer mix and a sample-barcoded 5' primer were used in a second PCR of roughly 6 to 12 cycles. TCRdb used MiXCR to reprocess the 5' RACE reads, holding one entry per CDR3 protein. The data hold around 800,000 distinct CDR3 sequences, with about a quarter observed a single time. This same sample was also part of a study on T cells of mothers and their children.

The sample comprised blood. These receptors originate from a boy aged 10-17 years in good health.

This sequence joins TRBV20-1 and TRBJ2-4; D is uncertain. CDR1 and CDR2 from the germline V gene are DFQATT and SNEGSKA (reference sequence). The CDR3 has 13 residues. With 3 bases removed from V and 6 bases from J, the gap between germline ends came to 12 bases. CDR3 in DNA: TGCAGTGCTAGTGACCCCTGGGTAAACATTCAGTACTTC. Translated: CSASDPWVNIQYF.

V usage is TRBV29-1 and J usage is TRBJ2-5; 11 nucleotides agree with TRBD1. The J call may be faulty, since TRBJ2-7 better matches the DNA end. The CDR3 is 15 residues long. Germline CDR1 is SQVTM and CDR2 is ANQGSEA. DNA of the CDR3: TGCAGCGTGCTGCCGGGACAGGGGGTTGGATACGAGCAGTACTTC. Amino acids: CSVLPGQGVGYEQYF.

The chain uses TRBV5-1 and TRBJ1-6, with D maybe TRBD1 (5 bases). This CDR3 has 16 amino acids. The V and J ends lost 1 base and 6 bases respectively, with 14 bases between them. Germline assignment: CDR1 SGHRS and CDR2 YFSETQ. The CDR3 DNA is TGCGCCAGCAGCTTGTCGCAGGGAAGTGGTAATTCACCCCTCCACTTT. Residues: CASSLSQGSGNSPLHF. The whole variable domain, remainder taken from reference TRBV5-1 and TRBJ1-6, is KAGVTQTPRYLIKTRGQQVTLSCSPISGHRSVSWYQQTPGQGLQFLFEYFSETQRNKGNFPGRFSGRQFSNSRSEMNVSTLELGDSALYLCASSLSQGSGNSPLHFGNGTRLTVT.

The V call is TRBV12-3 or TRBV12-4, the J call TRBJ1-2; D gene unclear. Trimming took 1 base from V and 8 from J, leaving 11 bases between them. The length of the CDR3 is 13 residues. CDR3 sequence (DNA): TGTGCCAGCAGTTTAGAGCCCCCTGGAGGCTACACCTTC. The encoded protein is CASSLEPPGGYTF.

This clonotype was picked up one time. The chain recombines TRBV7-8 with TRBJ1-2; D gene ambiguous. From germline, CDR1 is SGHVS and CDR2 FQNEAQ. CDR3 length: 13 amino acids. V was trimmed by 3 bases and J by 8 bases, leaving 13 bases between them. Here the CDR3 reads CASSLGSLEGYTF. The CDR3 DNA is TGTGCCAGCAGCTTGGGATCCCTGGAAGGCTACACCTTC.

The CDR3 DNA is TGTGCCAGCAGTTCGGGCGGGACACCTTTGAATGAGCAGTTCTTC. It encodes CASSSGGTPLNEQFF. The V gene is TRBV6-2 or TRBV6-3, the J gene TRBJ2-1; D may be TRBD1 or TRBD2 (6 bases each). V was trimmed by 4 bases and J by 7 bases, leaving 17 bases between them. The CDR3 contains 15 residues. Germline V gene data show CDR1 as MNHEY and CDR2 as SVGEGT.

V usage is TRBV4-2 and J usage is TRBJ1-4; D is unresolved. The CDR3 totals 14 residues. With 3 bases removed from V and 7 bases from J, the gap between germline ends came to 12 bases. From germline, CDR1 is LGHNA and CDR2 YNFKEQ. CDR3 protein: CASSHRRVGEKLFF. CDR3 DNA: TGTGCCAGCAGCCACCGGAGGGTTGGTGAAAAACTGTTTTTT.

This clonotype was seen a few times. The chain has TRBV6-1 and TRBJ2-6; 11 nucleotides match TRBD2. This CDR3 is 19 amino acids long. Germline assignment: CDR1 MNHNS and CDR2 SASEGT. V was clipped by 6 bases and J by 0 bases; unmatched bases: 10. The CDR3 nucleotides read TGTGCCAGCAGAGGTCCCCAGCTAGCGGGGGGCTCTGGGGCCAACGTCCTGACTTTC. Translation gives CASRGPQLAGGSGANVLTF.

This clonotype occurred a few times. The V gene is TRBV5-4, the J gene TRBJ2-1, with D perhaps TRBD1 or TRBD2 (5 bases each). With the DNA end fitting TRBJ2-5 better, the J assignment may be wrong. Germline CDR1 and CDR2: SGHNT and YYREEE (reference sequence). The CDR3 consists of 15 residues. CDR3 sequence reads: CASSGSGTGKETQYF. Written as DNA, the CDR3 is TGTGCCAGCAGCGGATCCGGGACGGGAAAAGAGACCCAGTACTTC.

A few counts support this clonotype. The chain links TRBV7-8 to TRBJ2-7; 7 bases match TRBD1. Trimming removed 1 base from V and 5 bases from J; junction bases left unmatched: 8. The CDR3 has 15 residues. Germline V CDR1 and CDR2: SGHVS, FQNEAQ. CDR3 DNA sequence: TGTGCCAGCAGCTTAGGTAACAGGGGTTTCGACGAGCAGTACTTC. Amino acid sequence: CASSLGNRGFDEQYF.

This chain links TRBV4-2 with TRBJ1-1, with D possibly being TRBD1 (5 bases). The germline V and J ends were trimmed by 2 bases and 0 bases, with 16 bases remaining between them. The CDR3 has 17 residues. Per the germline V gene, CDR1 is LGHNA and CDR2 is YNFKEQ. CDR3: CASSQPQIPGVNTEAFF. CDR3 DNA sequence: TGTGCCAGCAGCCAACCCCAAATTCCGGGGGTGAACACTGAAGCTTTCTTT.

The rearrangement links TRBV5-6 to TRBJ2-7; 11 bases agree with TRBD1. This CDR3 has 15 amino acids. Germline CDR1 SGHDT, CDR2 YYEEEE. Unmatched junction bases numbered 6, after V lost 2 bases and J lost 5 bases. For the CDR3, the DNA is TGTGCCAGCAGCTTAGGGACAGGGGGGTTTGACGAGCAGTACTTC. Amino acid sequence: CASSLGTGGFDEQYF.

Here the CDR3 reads CASSAEQDNEKLFF. Here the CDR3 DNA reads TGTGCCAGCAGTGCAGAACAGGATAATGAAAAACTGTTTTTT. This chain connects TRBV2 to TRBJ1-4; possible D gene TRBD1, 5 bases. Germline V CDR1 and CDR2: SNHLY, FYNNEI. With 4 bases removed from V and 4 bases from J, the gap between germline ends came to 10 bases. This CDR3 contains 14 residues.

This clonotype was seen a few times. The chain uses TRBV28 and TRBJ2-1; TRBD1 is a possible D gene (5 bases). The end of the DNA aligns better with TRBJ2-7, so the J call may be wrong. Germline V lookup: CDR1 MDHEN, CDR2 SYDVKM. This CDR3 is built from 16 residues. In DNA form, the CDR3 reads TGTGCCAGCAGTTTGGCTGACAGTAACCCACCGCGGGAGCAGTACTTC. As protein: CASSLADSNPPREQYF.

The chain recombines TRBV4-2 with TRBJ2-5; 11 bases are a match to TRBD2. This CDR3 comprises 15 residues. Germline V CDR1 and CDR2: LGHNA, YNFKEQ. V lost 1 base to trimming and J lost 6 bases; unmatched junction nucleotides: 4. The CDR3 DNA is TGTGCCAGCAGCCAAGTTAGCGGGGGGGCCAAGACCCAGTACTTC. Its translation is CASSQVSGGAKTQYF.

This clonotype was detected a few times. The rearrangement uses TRBV29-1 and TRBJ2-7, with D maybe TRBD2 (6 bases). The V end lost 3 bases, the J end lost 6 bases, and 15 bases lay between the germline ends. This CDR3 spans 13 amino acids. CDR1 and CDR2 (germline): SQVTM, ANQGSEA. The CDR3 is CSVDRAGSSEQYF. In nucleotides, the CDR3 is TGCAGCGTTGACCGTGCGGGGTCGAGCGAGCAGTACTTC.

V is TRBV3-1 and J is TRBJ1-4; D is perhaps TRBD1 (5 bases). The CDR3 has 14 amino acids. Germline assignment: CDR1 LGHDT and CDR2 YNNKEL (reference sequence). V was clipped by 2 bases and J by 10 bases, with 14 bases between them. The CDR3 sequence is CASSQREGSGKLFF. The CDR3 coding sequence is TGTGCCAGCAGCCAACGAGAGGGGTCGGGAAAACTGTTTTTT.

The chain combines TRBV3-1 with TRBJ2-1; unclear D gene. The CDR3 consists of 13 residues. Per the germline V gene, CDR1 is LGHDT and CDR2 is YNNKEL (reference sequence). V shed 1 base and J shed 12 bases, with 13 bases lying between them. The CDR3 reads CASSQVLQRVQFF. The CDR3 DNA sequence: TGTGCCAGCAGCCAAGTCCTCCAGCGTGTGCAGTTCTTC.

This clonotype was counted ten times or more. This sequence joins TRBV3-1 and TRBJ2-4; tentatively, D is TRBD2 (5 bases). V was clipped by 4 bases and J by 3 bases, with 13 bases between them. CDR1 is LGHDT, CDR2 YNNKEL, per germline (reference sequence). CDR3 length equals 15 residues. CDR3 in amino acids: CASSPPFGGKNIQYF. DNA for the CDR3: TGTGCCAGCAGCCCCCCGTTTGGAGGCAAAAACATTCAGTACTTC. Using reference TRBV3-1 and TRBJ2-4 for the parts outside the CDR3, the full variable domain is DTAVSQTPKYLVTQMGNDKSIKCEQNLGHDTMYWYKQDSKKFLKIMFSYNNKELIINETVPNRFSPKSPDKAHLNLHINSLELGDSAVYFCASSPPFGGKNIQYFGAGTRLSVL.

The chain carries TRBV7-3 and TRBJ2-7, with 8 bases matching TRBD2. The CDR3 consists of 15 residues. Looked up from germline, CDR1 is SGHTA and CDR2 is FQGTGA. J was trimmed by 3 bases and V by 4 bases; bases with no gene match: 8. The CDR3 reads CASSSGAGGVYEQYF. Here the CDR3 DNA reads TGTGCCAGCAGCTCCGGCGCGGGGGGCGTCTACGAGCAGTACTTC.

V is TRBV7-9 and J is TRBJ1-4; D remains ambiguous. The V end was cut by 5 bases, the J end by 7 bases, with 14 bases between. Germline V lookup: CDR1 SEHNR, CDR2 FQNEAQ (reference sequence). This CDR3 comprises 14 residues. CDR3 loop: CASSDGGVGEKLFF. CDR3 in DNA: TGTGCCAGCAGCGATGGCGGGGTTGGTGAAAAACTGTTTTTT.

This clonotype was seen only a few times. CDR3 in amino acids: CASSWTGPLNYGYTF. The CDR3, as DNA: TGCGCCAGCAGCTGGACAGGGCCCTTGAACTATGGCTACACCTTC. This chain links TRBV5-1 with TRBJ1-2, with TRBD1 matching 8 bases. The J segment lost 2 bases and the V segment lost 3 bases, leaving 6 bases of the junction unmatched. The CDR3 has 15 amino acids. CDR1 is SGHRS, CDR2 YFSETQ, per germline. The entire variable domain, with the rest obtained from reference TRBV5-1 and TRBJ1-2, is as follows: KAGVTQTPRYLIKTRGQQVTLSCSPISGHRSVSWYQQTPGQGLQFLFEYFSETQRNKGNFPGRFSGRQFSNSRSEMNVSTLELGDSALYLCASSWTGPLNYGYTFGSGTRLTVV.

The chain has TRBV2 and TRBJ2-7, with D perhaps TRBD1 (6 bases). Germline V lookup: CDR1 SNHLY, CDR2 FYNNEI. V was shortened by 8 bases and J by 5 bases, with 16 bases between the two germline ends. The CDR3 has 13 amino acids. The CDR3: CASSAGERNEQYF. DNA for the CDR3: TGTGCCAGCTCAGCAGGGGAAAGGAACGAGCAGTACTTC.

The chain carries TRBV2 and TRBJ2-2, with no clear D. The V gene's germline CDR1 is SNHLY and CDR2 FYNNEI. V dropped 1 base and J dropped 6 bases, with 6 bases sitting between them. This CDR3 region has 13 residues. The CDR3 nucleotides read TGTGCCAGCAGTGAAGAGTGGTCCGGGGAGCTGTTTTTT. It codes for CASSEEWSGELFF.

The table lists this clonotype with a few counts. The rearrangement links TRBV20-1 to TRBJ2-1, with D unresolved. Germline values: CDR1 DFQATT, CDR2 SNEGSKA (reference sequence). Trimming took off 6 bases at V and 8 bases at J, with 5 bases between the two ends. This CDR3 has 9 residues. The CDR3 protein is CSAGYEQFF. CDR3 DNA: TGCAGTGCAGGCTATGAGCAGTTCTTC.

This clonotype was counted a few times. V usage is TRBV18 and J usage is TRBJ2-5; D is unresolved. The CDR3 consists of 15 residues. V was pared by 2 bases and J by 2 bases, with 12 bases between. Looked up from germline, CDR1 is KGHSH and CDR2 is LQKENI. The CDR3 nucleotides are TGTGCCAGCTCACCAGAGGCCCGGTTGCAAGAGACCCAGTACTTC. It translates to CASSPEARLQETQYF.

This clonotype was detected only a few times. The chain joins TRBV5-1 to TRBJ2-3; a weak D match, TRBD1 (6 bases). Germline values: CDR1 SGHRS, CDR2 YFSETQ. This CDR3 has 15 amino acids. Trimming took 4 bases from V and 3 from J, leaving 15 bases between them. In DNA, the CDR3 is TGCGCCAGCAGCCCTGGGTGGGACACTACAGATACGCAGTATTTT. Its translation is CASSPGWDTTDTQYF.

The sample holds a few counts of this clonotype. V gene TRBV20-1 combines with J gene TRBJ2-1, with TRBD2 identical over 10 bases. The CDR3 length is 16 residues. Germline V CDR1 and CDR2: DFQATT, SNEGSKA (reference sequence). Trimming took 0 bases from V and 6 from J; bases not matched to a gene: 8. In DNA, the CDR3 is TGCAGTGCTAGAGATCCCGCTAGCGGGGGCGGCAATGAGCAGTTCTTC. It translates to CSARDPASGGGNEQFF.

The rearrangement uses TRBV6-6 and TRBJ1-5; 7 bases fit TRBD1. Germline lookup yields CDR1 MNHNY and CDR2 SVGAGI (reference sequence). The CDR3 covers 16 residues. Trimming took 8 bases from V and 5 from J; bases not matched to a gene: 15. DNA of the CDR3: TGTGCCAGCTCCATGGTTCCTACAGGGGTTGATCAGCCCCAGCATTTT. Translation gives CASSMVPTGVDQPQHF.

J is TRBJ2-7 and V is TRBV10-3, with D maybe TRBD2 (5 bases). The CDR3 spans 12 residues. Trimming stripped 10 bases from V and 5 bases from J, with 15 bases between. The germline V gene encodes CDR1 ENHRY and CDR2 SYGVKD. For the CDR3, the DNA is TGTGCCACCTTCCGAGGGCAAGACGAGCAGTACTTC. It yields the protein CATFRGQDEQYF.